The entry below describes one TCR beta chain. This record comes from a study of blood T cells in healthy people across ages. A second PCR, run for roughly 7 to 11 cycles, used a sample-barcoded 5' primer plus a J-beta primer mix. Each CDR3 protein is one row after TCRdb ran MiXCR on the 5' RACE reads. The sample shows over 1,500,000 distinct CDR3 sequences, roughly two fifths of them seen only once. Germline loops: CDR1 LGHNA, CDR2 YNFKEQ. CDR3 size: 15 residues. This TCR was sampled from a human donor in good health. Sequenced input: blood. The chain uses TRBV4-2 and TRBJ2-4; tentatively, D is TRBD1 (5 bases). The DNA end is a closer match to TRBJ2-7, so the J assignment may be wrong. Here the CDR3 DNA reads TGTGCCAGCAGCCCATCATGGACAAATGGATACGAGCAGTACTTC. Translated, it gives CASSPSWTNGYEQYF.